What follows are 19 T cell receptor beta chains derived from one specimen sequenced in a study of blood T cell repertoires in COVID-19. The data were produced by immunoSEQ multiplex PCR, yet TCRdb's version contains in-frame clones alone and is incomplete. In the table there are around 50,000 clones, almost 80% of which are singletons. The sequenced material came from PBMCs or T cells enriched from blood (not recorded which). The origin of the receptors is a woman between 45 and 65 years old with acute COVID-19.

The CDR3 sequence is CAWTSGISYNSPLHF. The CDR3 DNA is TGTGCCTGGACCTCAGGGATCTCCTATAATTCACCCCTCCACTTT. The rearrangement uses TRBV30 and TRBJ1-6; the D gene is possibly TRBD1 (5 bases). The CDR3 runs to 15 residues. V lost 4 bases to trimming and J lost 0 bases, with 10 bases between them. The germline V gene encodes CDR1 GTSNPN and CDR2 SVGIG (reference sequence).

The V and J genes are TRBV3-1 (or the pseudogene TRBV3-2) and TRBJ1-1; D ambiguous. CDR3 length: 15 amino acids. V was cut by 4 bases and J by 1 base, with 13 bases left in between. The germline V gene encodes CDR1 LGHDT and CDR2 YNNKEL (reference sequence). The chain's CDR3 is CASSPGGPPNTEAFF. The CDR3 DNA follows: TGTGCCAGCAGCCCCGGCGGTCCTCCGAACACTGAAGCTTTCTTT.

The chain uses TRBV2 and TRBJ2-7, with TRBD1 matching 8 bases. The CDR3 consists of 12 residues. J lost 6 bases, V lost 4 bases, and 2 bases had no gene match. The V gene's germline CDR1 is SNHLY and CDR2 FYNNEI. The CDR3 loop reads CASSGTGSEQYF. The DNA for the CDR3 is TGTGCCAGCAGTGGGACAGGGAGCGAGCAGTACTTC.

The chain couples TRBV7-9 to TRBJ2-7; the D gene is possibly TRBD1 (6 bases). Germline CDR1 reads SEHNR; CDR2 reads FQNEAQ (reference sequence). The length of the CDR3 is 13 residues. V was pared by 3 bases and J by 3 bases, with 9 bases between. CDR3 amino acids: CASSLDSSYEQYF. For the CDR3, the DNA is TGTGCCAGCAGCTTGGACAGTAGCTACGAGCAGTACTTC.

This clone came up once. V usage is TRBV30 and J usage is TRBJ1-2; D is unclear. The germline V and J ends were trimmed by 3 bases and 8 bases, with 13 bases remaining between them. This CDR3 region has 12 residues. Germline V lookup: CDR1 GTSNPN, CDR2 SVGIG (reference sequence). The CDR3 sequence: CAWRAGFWGYTF. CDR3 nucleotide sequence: TGTGCCTGGAGAGCAGGATTTTGGGGCTACACCTTC.

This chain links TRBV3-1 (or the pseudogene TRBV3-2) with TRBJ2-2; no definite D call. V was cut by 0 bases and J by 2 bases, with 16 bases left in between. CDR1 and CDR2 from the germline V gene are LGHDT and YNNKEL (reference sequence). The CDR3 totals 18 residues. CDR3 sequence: CASSQESPHSFNTGELFF. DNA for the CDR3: TGTGCCAGCAGCCAAGAGTCCCCCCACAGCTTTAACACCGGGGAGCTGTTTTTT.

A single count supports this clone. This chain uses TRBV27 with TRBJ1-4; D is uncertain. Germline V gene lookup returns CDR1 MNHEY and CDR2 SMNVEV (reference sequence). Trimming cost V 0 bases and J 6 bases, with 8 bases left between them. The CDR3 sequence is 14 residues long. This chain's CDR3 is CASSLSRLDEKLFF. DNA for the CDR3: TGTGCCAGCAGTTTATCCCGCTTAGATGAAAAACTGTTTTTT.

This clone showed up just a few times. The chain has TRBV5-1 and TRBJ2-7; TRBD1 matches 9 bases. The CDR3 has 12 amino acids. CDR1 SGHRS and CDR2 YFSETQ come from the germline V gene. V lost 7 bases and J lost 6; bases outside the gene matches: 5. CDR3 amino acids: CASGTGNGEQYF. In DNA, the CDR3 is TGCGCCAGCGGGACAGGGAATGGCGAGCAGTACTTC.

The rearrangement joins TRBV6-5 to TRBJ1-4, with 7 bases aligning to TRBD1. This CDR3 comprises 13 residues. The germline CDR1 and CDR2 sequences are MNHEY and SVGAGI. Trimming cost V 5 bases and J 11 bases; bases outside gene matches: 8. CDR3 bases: TGTGCCAGCAGTCGCCCCGGACAGGATAAACTGTTTTTT. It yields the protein CASSRPGQDKLFF.

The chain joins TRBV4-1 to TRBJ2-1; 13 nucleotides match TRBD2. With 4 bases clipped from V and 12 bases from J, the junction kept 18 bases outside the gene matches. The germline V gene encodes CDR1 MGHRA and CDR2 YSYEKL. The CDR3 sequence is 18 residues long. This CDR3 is CASSRPLWGLAGQGGQFF. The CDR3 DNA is TGCGCCAGCAGCCGACCCCTGTGGGGACTAGCGGGGCAAGGGGGGCAGTTCTTC.

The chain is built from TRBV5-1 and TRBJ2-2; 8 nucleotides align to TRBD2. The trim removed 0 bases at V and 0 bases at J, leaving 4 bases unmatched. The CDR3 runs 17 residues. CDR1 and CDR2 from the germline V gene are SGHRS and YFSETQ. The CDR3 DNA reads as TGCGCCAGCAGCTTGGTGCGGGGGGCCTCGAACACCGGGGAGCTGTTTTTT. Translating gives CASSLVRGASNTGELFF.

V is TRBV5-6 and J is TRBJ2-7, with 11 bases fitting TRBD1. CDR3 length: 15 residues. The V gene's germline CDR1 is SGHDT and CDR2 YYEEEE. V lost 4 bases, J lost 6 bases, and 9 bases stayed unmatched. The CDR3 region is CASSPTGQGALEQYF. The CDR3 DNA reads TGTGCCAGCAGCCCGACCGGACAGGGGGCGCTCGAGCAGTACTTC.

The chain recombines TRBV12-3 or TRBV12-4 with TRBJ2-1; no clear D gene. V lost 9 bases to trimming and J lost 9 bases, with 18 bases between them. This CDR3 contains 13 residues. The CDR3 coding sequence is TGTGCCAGTGTTCTAAGTGGTCTTGGTGAGCAGTTCTTC. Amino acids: CASVLSGLGEQFF.

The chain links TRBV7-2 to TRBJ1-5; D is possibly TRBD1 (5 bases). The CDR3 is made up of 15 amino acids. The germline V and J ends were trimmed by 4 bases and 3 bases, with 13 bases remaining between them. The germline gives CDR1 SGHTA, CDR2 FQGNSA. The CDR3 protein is CASSYNAGPNQPQHF. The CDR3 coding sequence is TGTGCCAGCAGCTATAATGCGGGGCCCAATCAGCCCCAGCATTTT.

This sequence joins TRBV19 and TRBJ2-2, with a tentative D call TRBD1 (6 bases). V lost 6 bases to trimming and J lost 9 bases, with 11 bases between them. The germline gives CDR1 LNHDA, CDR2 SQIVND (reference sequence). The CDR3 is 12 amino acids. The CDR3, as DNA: TGTGCCAGTAGCTACAGGGATAGGGAGCTGTTTTTT. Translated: CASSYRDRELFF.

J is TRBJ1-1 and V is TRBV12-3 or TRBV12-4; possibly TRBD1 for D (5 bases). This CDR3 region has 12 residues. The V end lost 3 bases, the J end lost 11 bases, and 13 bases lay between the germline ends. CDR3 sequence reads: CASSFLGVRAFF. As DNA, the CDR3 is TGTGCCAGCAGTTTCCTAGGGGTTCGGGCTTTCTTT.

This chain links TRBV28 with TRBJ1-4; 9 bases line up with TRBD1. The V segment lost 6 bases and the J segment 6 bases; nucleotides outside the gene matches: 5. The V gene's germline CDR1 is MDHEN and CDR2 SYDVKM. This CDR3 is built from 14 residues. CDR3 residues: CASRRGQGYEKLFF. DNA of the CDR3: TGTGCCAGCAGGCGGGGACAGGGTTATGAAAAACTGTTTTTT.

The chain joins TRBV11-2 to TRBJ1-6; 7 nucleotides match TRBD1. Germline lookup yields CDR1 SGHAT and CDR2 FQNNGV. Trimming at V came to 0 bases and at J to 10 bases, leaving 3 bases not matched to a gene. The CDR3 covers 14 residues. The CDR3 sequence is CASSLDRGLSPLHF. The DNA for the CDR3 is TGTGCCAGCAGCTTAGACAGGGGGTTGTCACCCCTCCACTTT.

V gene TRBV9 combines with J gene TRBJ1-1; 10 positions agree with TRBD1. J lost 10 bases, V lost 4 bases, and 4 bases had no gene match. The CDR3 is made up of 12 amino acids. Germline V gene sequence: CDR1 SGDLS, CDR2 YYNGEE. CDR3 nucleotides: TGTGCCAGCAGCCAGGACAGGGGGAGAGCTTTCTTT. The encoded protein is CASSQDRGRAFF.